The rows below give T cell receptor beta chains drawn from one sample of a study of T cell responses to AZD1222 COVID-19 vaccine. TCRdb's copy holds only in-frame clones and misses some; the assay was immunoSEQ multiplex PCR. The sample records more than 80,000 clones, 80% to 90% being singletons. The source material was peripheral blood, sampled 28 days after the second AZD1222 dose. Source of these receptors: an adult who received the AZD1222 COVID-19 vaccine. Both conserved end residues are part of each CDR3. A D gene is named only where the DNA matches it firmly. The size entry is marked missing in some rows and otherwise reads once, few, many or a size class.

clone_size	v_call	j_call	d_call	cdr3_aa	cdr3_nt
few	TRBV9	TRBJ1-1	-	CASSPGVNTEAFF	TGTGCCAGCAGTCCCGGGGTGAACACTGAAGCTTTCTTT
-	TRBV2	TRBJ2-7	-	CASSGGRIAYEQYF	TGTGCCAGCAGTGGGGGGCGGATTGCGTACGAGCAGTACTTC
few	TRBV5-4	TRBJ2-2	-	CASSLNPGRELFF	TGTGCCAGCAGCTTGAATCCTGGTCGGGAGCTGTTTTTT
-	TRBV27	TRBJ2-2	TRBD2	CASSLRTSGGAGELFF	TGTGCCAGCAGTTTAAGGACTAGCGGGGGAGCCGGGGAGCTGTTTTTT
-	TRBV6-1	TRBJ1-2	-	CASSETGGFNYGYTF	TGTGCCAGCAGTGAAACGGGGGGCTTCAACTATGGCTACACCTTC
-	TRBV5-1	TRBJ2-1	-	CASSFEGYSSYNEQFF	TGCGCCAGCAGCTTTGAGGGCTACAGCTCCTACAATGAGCAGTTCTTC
-	TRBV29-1	TRBJ1-2	-	CSVDVINYGYTF	TGCAGCGTTGACGTCATTAACTATGGCTACACCTTC
-	TRBV10-1	TRBJ1-3	-	CASSERAPVYSSGNTIYF	TGCGCCAGCAGTGAGAGGGCGCCCGTCTATAGCTCTGGAAACACCATATATTTT
once	TRBV4-1	TRBJ1-2	-	CASTPGGRVLYGYTF	TGCGCCAGCACCCCAGGTGGCAGGGTTCTCTATGGCTACACCTTC
-	TRBV24-1	TRBJ1-1	TRBD1	CATSDPTTGLNTEAFF	TGTGCCACCAGTGACCCCACGACAGGGTTGAACACTGAAGCTTTCTTT
-	TRBV18	TRBJ2-1	TRBD2	CASSLWTSENNEQFF	TGTGCCAGCTCACTTTGGACTAGCGAAAACAATGAGCAGTTCTTC
few	TRBV24-1	TRBJ1-5	-	CATSPRGGNQPQHF	TGTGCCACCAGTCCCAGGGGTGGCAATCAGCCCCAGCATTTT
-	TRBV29-1	TRBJ2-7	-	CSVEAPQGPPYEQYF	TGCAGCGTTGAAGCGCCCCAGGGGCCCCCCTACGAGCAGTACTTC
once	TRBV27	TRBJ2-1	-	CASGSQGWNNEQFF	TGTGCCAGCGGGAGTCAGGGATGGAACAATGAGCAGTTCTTC
-	TRBV19	TRBJ1-4	-	CASPGRGGKLFF	TGTGCCAGCCCCGGTCGAGGCGGAAAACTGTTTTTT
-	TRBV7-3	TRBJ2-1	TRBD2	CASSLLAGGPYEQFF	TGTGCCAGCAGCTTATTAGCGGGAGGGCCGTATGAGCAGTTCTTC
-	TRBV30	TRBJ1-2	-	CAWSGGGGYTF	TGTGCCTGGAGTGGGGGAGGTGGCTACACCTTC
-	TRBV2	TRBJ1-1	-	CASSLQVTSMAEAFF	TGTGCCAGCAGTTTACAGGTAACTAGTATGGCTGAAGCTTTCTTT
-	TRBV7-9	TRBJ2-1	TRBD2	CASSWGREGTSYNEQFF	TGTGCCAGCAGCTGGGGGCGGGAGGGAACCTCCTACAATGAGCAGTTCTTC
-	TRBV3-1/TRBV3-2	TRBJ2-4	-	CASSLPEENIQYF	TGTGCCAGCAGCTTACCGGAGGAAAACATTCAGTACTTC
few	TRBV4-1	TRBJ1-2	-	CASSPGPYGYTF	TGCGCCAGCAGCCCTGGACCCTATGGCTACACCTTC
-	TRBV7-8	TRBJ2-7	TRBD2	CASSLAGGAYSYEQYF	TGTGCCAGCAGCTTAGCGGGAGGGGCGTACTCCTACGAGCAGTACTTC
few	TRBV19	TRBJ1-3	-	CASSPSTASGNTIYF	TGTGCCAGTAGTCCTTCGACAGCCTCTGGAAACACCATATATTTT
-	TRBV29-1	TRBJ1-5	TRBD1	CSASQSGGGQPQHF	TGCAGCGCCTCTCAATCAGGGGGCGGTCAGCCCCAGCATTTT
-	TRBV30	TRBJ1-1	-	CAWTWNTEAFF	TGTGCCTGGACTTGGAACACTGAAGCTTTCTTT
-	TRBV28	TRBJ1-4	-	CASSFGGEEKLFF	TGTGCCAGCAGTTTTGGGGGGGAGGAAAAACTGTTTTTT
few	TRBV4-3	TRBJ2-1	TRBD1	CASSQEEGTGFNEQFF	TGCGCCAGCAGCCAAGAGGAAGGGACAGGGTTTAATGAGCAGTTCTTC
-	TRBV7-2	TRBJ2-3	TRBD2	CASSLVAGEEDTQYF	TGTGCCAGCAGCTTAGTTGCGGGAGAGGAAGATACGCAGTATTTT